The rows below give T cell receptor beta chains drawn from one sample of a study of blood T cell repertoires in COVID-19. Sequencing was performed with immunoSEQ multiplex PCR; in TCRdb, only in-frame clones are kept and a portion is missing. Among roughly 100,000 clones listed, roughly four fifths were seen once. The sequencing sample was made of peripheral blood. The source of these receptors is a man aged 55 to 70 with acute or convalescent COVID-19. CDR3s include the opening cysteine and the closing phenylalanine or tryptophan. D genes are given only for firm matches. Only some rows state a clone size, as once, few, many or a class for expanded clones.

>-|TRBJ1-1|TRBV29-1|-
TGCAGCGGCAAGACAGTGAACACTGAAGCTTTCTTT
CSGKTVNTEAFF
>-|TRBJ1-5|TRBV7-3|-
TGTGCCAGCAGCGGAGAGGACAGAGCTGCCCTTAGCAATCAGCCCCAGCATTTT
CASSGEDRAALSNQPQHF
>few|TRBJ1-4|TRBV11-2|-
TGTGCCAGCAGCTCCAGGGGTGAAAAACTGTTTTTT
CASSSRGEKLFF
>few|TRBJ1-2|TRBV7-8|-
TGTGCCAGCAGCTTAACGGGGTACGGCTACACCTTC
CASSLTGYGYTF
>-|TRBJ2-2|TRBV29-1|-
TGCAGCGCCTCGCCGGGACTTCTCACCGGGGAGCTGTTTTTT
CSASPGLLTGELFF
>-|TRBJ2-5|TRBV7-3|-
TGTGCCAGCAGCTTAACGGGGGGGCTAGTGGAGACCCAGTACTTC
CASSLTGGLVETQYF
>-|TRBJ1-6|TRBV6-2/TRBV6-3|TRBD1
TGTGCCAGCAGTCCCCGGACAGGGGGTAATTCACCCCTCCACTTT
CASSPRTGGNSPLHF
>-|TRBJ1-1|TRBV27|TRBD1
TGTGCCAGCAGGAGGACAGGGGGCTGGGTGAACACTGAAGCTTTCTTT
CASRRTGGWVNTEAFF
>-|TRBJ2-7|TRBV5-6|-
TGTGCCAGCAGCCCCACGATGATCAGACTAAACGAGCAGTACTTC
CASSPTMIRLNEQYF
>-|TRBJ2-6|TRBV11-2|-
TGTGCCAGCAGCTTAGCCGCAGTTAACTCTGGGGCCAACGTCCTGACTTTC
CASSLAAVNSGANVLTF
>-|TRBJ2-3|TRBV6-2/TRBV6-3|TRBD1
TGTGCCAGCAGCCAGGGACAGCTCAGGGCGCAGTATTTT
CASSQGQLRAQYF
>-|TRBJ2-7|TRBV19|-
TGTGCCAGTAGTATAGATGACAGTACCTACGAGCAGTACTTC
CASSIDDSTYEQYF
>-|TRBJ1-6|TRBV15|-
TGTGCCACCAGCAATCGGTGGGGGGGAACCTATAATTCACCCCTCCACTTT
CATSNRWGGTYNSPLHF
>-|TRBJ2-7|TRBV30|-
TGTGCCTGGAGTGTAGGGCAGGGCCCCTACGAGCAGTACTTC
CAWSVGQGPYEQYF
>once|TRBJ2-7|TRBV19|-
TGTGCCAACTTACAGGGCGCCGGCTACGAGCAGTACTTC
CANLQGAGYEQYF
>few|TRBJ1-4|TRBV5-4|-
TGTGCCAGCAGCTCCGGGGCGGACAGACGTAATGAAAAACTGTTTTTT
CASSSGADRRNEKLFF